The 7 T cell receptor beta chains given below trace back to one sample, sequenced in a study of shared clonotypes between healthy human individuals. Data came from immunoSEQ multiplex PCR; TCRdb stores just in-frame clones and leaves some out. The data show 2 million or so clones, with 90% to 95% seen just once and 0.13% held by the top ten. Input material: naive CD4+ T cells sorted from blood. The sample's subset: CD45RA+ positively selected. Receptors were obtained from a man between 18 and 29 years old in good health.

The rearrangement links TRBV11-2 to TRBJ2-5; 9 bases fit TRBD2. The germline gives CDR1 SGHAT, CDR2 FQNNGV. This CDR3 contains 17 residues. The V segment lost 5 bases and the J segment 5 bases; nucleotides outside the gene matches: 15. CDR3 sequence (DNA): TGTGCCAGCAGCCCCGATTGGAGGCGGGGGGGCAGGGAGACCCAGTACTTC. Amino acid sequence: CASSPDWRRGGRETQYF. The variable domain in full, with the rest retrieved from reference TRBV11-2 and TRBJ2-5, is EAGVAQSPRYKIIEKRQSVAFWCNPISGHATLYWYQQILGQGPKLLIQFQNNGVVDDSQLPKDRFSAERLKGVDSTLKIQPAKLEDSAVYLCASSPDWRRGGRETQYFGPGTRLLVL.

This rearrangement joins TRBV5-1 to TRBJ1-4; D gene ambiguous. CDR3 length: 15 amino acids. Trimming shortened V by 3 bases and J by 0 bases, and 9 bases separated the two germline ends. CDR1 is SGHRS and CDR2 is YFSETQ in the germline V gene. CDR3 DNA: TGCGCCAGCAGCTCCGCCGGGACAACTAATGAAAAACTGTTTTTT. Translation: CASSSAGTTNEKLFF.

The rearrangement uses TRBV10-3 and TRBJ1-1; maybe TRBD1 (6 bases). Trimming took 0 bases from V and 5 from J, leaving 10 bases between them. CDR1 is ENHRY, CDR2 SYGVKD, per germline. The CDR3 sequence is 14 residues long. CDR3: CAISESGAGTEAFF. In DNA, the CDR3 is TGTGCCATCAGTGAGTCGGGGGCAGGTACTGAAGCTTTCTTT.

V usage is TRBV30 and J usage is TRBJ2-7, with TRBD2 as a possible D gene (5 bases). Trimming took 0 bases from V and 7 from J, leaving 10 bases between them. This CDR3 has 12 amino acids. Germline V gene sequence: CDR1 GTSNPN, CDR2 SVGIG (reference sequence). The CDR3 DNA is TGTGCCTGGAGTGTACGAGGGATAGAGCAGTACTTC. Protein: CAWSVRGIEQYF.

The gene calls are TRBV5-1 and TRBJ1-1, with 8 bases fitting TRBD1. With 4 bases clipped from V and 3 bases from J, the junction kept 8 bases outside the gene matches. The germline V gene encodes CDR1 SGHRS and CDR2 YFSETQ. The CDR3 covers 15 residues. The CDR3 DNA follows: TGCGCCAGCAGCGAGACAGGGGCGAGGGACACTGAAGCTTTCTTT. Encoded protein: CASSETGARDTEAFF.

This chain connects TRBV12-5 to TRBJ2-3; perhaps D is TRBD1 or TRBD2 (5 bases each). The CDR3 runs to 14 residues. V shed 7 bases and J shed 6 bases, with 17 bases lying between them. From germline, CDR1 is LGHNT and CDR2 FRNRAP. The DNA for the CDR3 is TGTGCTAGTGATCCCTCGGGGCTTGGGGATACGCAGTATTTT. Protein product: CASDPSGLGDTQYF. The entire variable domain, with the rest obtained from reference TRBV12-5 and TRBJ2-3, is as follows: DARVTQTPRHKVTEMGQEVTMRCQPILGHNTVFWYRQTMMQGLELLAYFRNRAPLDDSGMPKDRFSAEMPDATLATLKIQPSEPRDSAVYFCASDPSGLGDTQYFGPGTRLTVL.

The rearrangement joins TRBV19 to TRBJ2-7, with D hard to call. Trimming pared 3 bases from V and 6 bases from J, leaving 15 bases between. The CDR3 has 14 amino acids. Germline V lookup: CDR1 LNHDA, CDR2 SQIVND (reference sequence). The CDR3 sequence is CASSMDGYAGEQYF. In DNA, the CDR3 is TGTGCCAGTAGTATGGATGGGTACGCAGGCGAGCAGTACTTC. Drawing the rest from reference TRBV19 and TRBJ2-7, the complete variable domain is DGGITQSPKYLFRKEGQNVTLSCEQNLNHDAMYWYRQDPGQGLRLIYYSQIVNDFQKGDIAEGYSVSREKKESFPLTVTSAQKNPTAFYLCASSMDGYAGEQYFGPGTRLTVT.